The sequence of this T cell receptor beta chain was determined in a study of blood T cell repertoires in COVID-19. Study overall: Sources were T cells, B-cell-depleted T cells, or PBMCs; the material itself was cDNA or gDNA.

CDR1 and CDR2 (germline): SNHLY, FYNNEI. Germline trimming cut 9 bases from V and 1 base from J; bases unmatched to any gene: 5. The CDR3 loop spans 13 amino acids. Sequenced by immunoSEQ multiplex PCR; TCRdb stores in-frame clones only, minus some. The sample holds about 80,000 clones, roughly 76% seen once. The TCR sequence derives from a man between 65 and 80 years old with active or convalescent COVID-19. The sample comprised peripheral blood. The chain employs TRBV2 and TRBJ1-1, with 7 bases fitting TRBD1. CDR3 sequence reads: CARQGKENTEAFF. The CDR3 DNA follows: TGTGCCAGACAGGGGAAGGAGAACACTGAAGCTTTCTTT.